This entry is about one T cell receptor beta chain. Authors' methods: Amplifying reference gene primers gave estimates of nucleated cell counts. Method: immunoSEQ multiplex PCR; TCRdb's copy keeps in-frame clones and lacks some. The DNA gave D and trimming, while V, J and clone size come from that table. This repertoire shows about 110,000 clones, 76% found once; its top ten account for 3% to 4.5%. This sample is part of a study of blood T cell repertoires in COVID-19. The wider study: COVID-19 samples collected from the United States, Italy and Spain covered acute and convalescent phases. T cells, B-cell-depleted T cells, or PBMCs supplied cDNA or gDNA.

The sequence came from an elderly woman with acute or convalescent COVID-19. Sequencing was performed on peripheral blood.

CDR3 region: CARRPPDREETQYF. The CDR3 region has the DNA TGTGCCAGAAGGCCCCCGGACAGAGAAGAGACCCAGTACTTC. V is TRBV19 and J is TRBJ2-5; the D gene is possibly TRBD1 (6 bases). The germline CDR1 and CDR2 sequences are LNHDA and SQIVND (reference sequence). This CDR3 has 14 amino acids. The V and J ends lost 9 bases and 3 bases respectively, with 17 bases between them.